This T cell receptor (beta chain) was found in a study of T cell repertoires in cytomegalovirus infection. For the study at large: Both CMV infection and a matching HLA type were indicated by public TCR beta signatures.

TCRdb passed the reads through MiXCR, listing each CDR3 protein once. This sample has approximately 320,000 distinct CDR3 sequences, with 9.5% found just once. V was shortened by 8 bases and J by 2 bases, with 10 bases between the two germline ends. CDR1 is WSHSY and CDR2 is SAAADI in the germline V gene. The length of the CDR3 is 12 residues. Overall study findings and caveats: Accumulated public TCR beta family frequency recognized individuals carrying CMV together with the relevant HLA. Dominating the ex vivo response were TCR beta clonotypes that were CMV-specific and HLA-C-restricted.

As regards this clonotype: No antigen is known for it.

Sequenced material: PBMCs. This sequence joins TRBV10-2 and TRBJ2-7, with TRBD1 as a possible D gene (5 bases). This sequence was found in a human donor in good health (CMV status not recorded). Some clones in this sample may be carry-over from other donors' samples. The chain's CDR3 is CASSDNTYEQYF. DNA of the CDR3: TGCGCCAGCTCGGACAACACCTACGAGCAGTACTTC.